Given below is one T cell receptor beta chain in context. Trimming cost V 4 bases and J 7 bases; bases outside gene matches: 3. The CDR3 length is 13 residues. The V gene's germline CDR1 is SNHLY and CDR2 FYNNEI. In the authors' workflow: How many nucleated cells were present was estimated from reference gene primer amplification. Profiling relied on immunoSEQ multiplex PCR, and the TCRdb table lists in-frame clones only, not all of them. The V and J calls and clone size were taken over from that table, and D and trimming were inferred from the DNA. The sample has 350,000 to 450,000 clones, 75% to 90% seen once. This sample was included in a study of blood T cell repertoires in COVID-19. A Seattle source enrolled patients during active infection and followed them longitudinally.

Material: peripheral blood. The chain combines TRBV2 with TRBJ2-3; 9 bases are shared with TRBD1. The source of this sequence is a woman aged 60-70 years with COVID-19, enrolled during active disease. CDR3 DNA: TGTGCCAGCAGTGTGGACAGGGGAAATACGCAGTATTTT. It encodes CASSVDRGNTQYF.